Many counts were recorded for the clone carrying this T cell receptor beta chain. This sample stems from a study of T cells after yellow fever vaccination. Looked up from germline, CDR1 is WNHNN and CDR2 is SYGVQD (reference sequence). The CDR3 runs 21 residues. After removal of 5 bases from V and 0 bases from J, the junction contained 19 bases not matched to a gene. TCRdb itself ran the 5' RACE reads through MiXCR, one entry per CDR3 protein. Here the sample spans a few hundred thousand distinct CDR3 sequences, 6.8% being singletons. Sequences were derived from PBMCs, sampled 35 to 50 days after the first yellow fever vaccination. This sequence was found in a man between 18 and 35 years old who received the YFV17D yellow fever vaccine. The V and J genes are TRBV10-1 and TRBJ2-2; 9 positions match TRBD2. CDR3 in amino acids: CASSSAGGTISPETNTGELFF. The CDR3 DNA is TGCGCCAGCAGTAGCGCGGGGGGGACTATATCTCCAGAAACGAACACCGGGGAGCTGTTTTTT.